Sequencing of this T cell receptor beta chain was carried out in a study of OX40 agonist ivuxolimab in advanced cancers. Study information: Subjects had a mean age of roughly 60 years, with a range of roughly 20 to 79; approximately 83% were male.

Method: immunoSEQ multiplex PCR; TCRdb's copy keeps in-frame clones and lacks some. This table has about 86,000 clones, less than 95% appearing once. This clonotype originated in an adult with an advanced solid tumor such as melanoma, head and neck, liver or kidney cancer. Here the sequenced sample was CD4+ or CD8+ T cells sorted from blood, taken in a trial of the OX40 agonist ivuxolimab.

CDR3 amino acids: CSVGDTQYF. The CDR3 DNA sequence: TGCAGTGTTGGAGATACGCAGTATTTT. This chain connects TRBV20-1 to TRBJ2-3, with no clear D. The CDR3 contains 9 residues. Germline V lookup: CDR1 DFQATT, CDR2 SNEGSKA (reference sequence). V lost 7 bases to trimming and J lost 5 bases, with 4 bases between them.